These T cell receptor beta chains were read from a single sample in a study of beta chain features in type 1 diabetes. Produced via immunoSEQ multiplex PCR; TCRdb's table is partial and in-frame only. Seen here are over 200,000 clones, under 13% observed once, and the top ten hold more than 0.015%. Source material: naive CD4+ T cells from blood. Every receptor here comes from a man under 40 with type 1 diabetes. CDR3s include the opening cysteine and the closing phenylalanine or tryptophan. The D gene is left open where the match is weak. Rows give clone size only sometimes, using once, few, many, or a class for an expanded clone.

j_call	d_call	clone_size	v_call	cdr3_aa	cdr3_nt
TRBJ1-4	-	-	TRBV18	CASSPDIDYEKLFF	TGTGCCAGCTCACCGGACATCGATTACGAAAAACTGTTTTTT
TRBJ2-1	TRBD1	-	TRBV29-1	CSVTGASSYNEQFF	TGCAGCGTTACAGGGGCCAGCTCCTACAATGAGCAGTTCTTC
TRBJ2-1	TRBD1	few	TRBV28	CASIPIGTGVWNEQFF	TGTGCCAGCATCCCAATAGGGACAGGGGTTTGGAATGAGCAGTTCTTC
TRBJ1-5	TRBD1	few	TRBV7-9	CASGGQQDQPQHF	TGTGCCAGCGGGGGACAGCAGGATCAGCCCCAGCATTTT
TRBJ2-1	TRBD1	-	TRBV2	CASSRDRGNEQFF	TGTGCCAGCAGCCGGGACAGGGGCAATGAGCAGTTCTTC
TRBJ2-7	-	-	TRBV4-1	CASSQVVQVEQYF	TGCGCCAGCAGCCAGGTGGTACAGGTTGAGCAGTACTTC
TRBJ2-3	-	few	TRBV9	CASTPGGQGADTQYF	TGTGCCAGCACCCCCGGAGGGCAGGGTGCGGATACGCAGTATTTT
TRBJ2-7	TRBD2	few	TRBV19	CASSISAGGIYEQYF	TGTGCCAGTAGTATCTCAGCGGGGGGGATCTACGAGCAGTACTTC
TRBJ1-1	TRBD1	-	TRBV4-3	CASSRNRGICTEAFF	TGCGCCAGCAGCCGTAACAGGGGGATATGCACTGAAGCTTTCTTT
TRBJ1-4	-	-	TRBV2	CASNKWTEEKLFF	TGTGCCAGCAACAAGTGGACTGAAGAAAAACTGTTTTTT
TRBJ1-2	-	-	TRBV9	CASSSEPGGHDVGRGYTF	TGTGCCAGCAGCTCCGAACCGGGGGGCCATGACGTCGGCCGTGGCTACACCTTC
TRBJ2-3	-	few	TRBV5-4	CASSGYPTSSTDTQYF	TGTGCCAGCAGCGGATACCCGACTTCTAGCACAGATACGCAGTATTTT
TRBJ1-2	-	few	TRBV4-3	CASSSGGAGQYGYTF	TGCGCCAGCAGCTCGGGGGGGGCAGGGCAATATGGCTACACCTTC